In its sample, the clone carrying this T cell receptor beta chain was seen many times. 2 million PBMCs stored at -80 C were the source of the unsorted libraries. It was by 5'RACE with 10-nucleotide random UMIs that the cDNA was made. TCRdb used MiXCR to reprocess the 5' RACE reads, holding one entry per CDR3 protein. The profile shows around 46,000 distinct CDR3 sequences, less than 2% of them singletons. The CDR3 is made up of 15 amino acids. Trimming stripped 5 bases from V and 5 bases from J, with 16 bases between. The sample is drawn from a study of neurological immune-mediated disorders. V and J are TRBV12-3 or TRBV12-4 and TRBJ1-5, with D maybe TRBD1 (5 bases). The sequence came from a woman between 35 and 50 years old with multiple sclerosis. The sample taken for sequencing was PBMCs. The DNA of the CDR3 is TGTGCCAGCAGTGGGGGACTGATGGGGGATCAGCCCCAGCATTTT. Translated: CASSGGLMGDQPQHF.